The present T cell receptor (beta chain) was sequenced within a study of Graves' ophthalmopathy and Graves' hyperthyroidism. People with hyperthyroidism were aged 18 to 65 and newly diagnosed, under 2 months' duration. Germline CDR1 SQVTM, CDR2 ANQGSEA. V gave up 6 bases and J gave up 1 base; unmatched junction bases: 2. The CDR3 extends over 13 amino acids. As the template, RNA transcripts were used to amplify TCR beta CDR3 regions. The authors performed first-round RT-PCR with HTBI primers and then a second-round multiplex PCR. TCRdb reprocessed the multiplex PCR reads with MiXCR, giving one entry per CDR3 protein. This sample has hundreds of thousands of distinct CDR3 sequences, with 22% found just once. This clonotype was seen repeatedly, ten times or more.

The sample was peripheral blood. The chain recombines TRBV29-1 with TRBJ1-5, with 8 bases identical to TRBD1. The sequence was obtained from a woman between 18 and 30 years old with stable Graves' hyperthyroidism. Some clones in this sample may be carry-over from other donors' samples. This CDR3 reads CSVGQGSNQPQHF. CDR3 nucleotide sequence: TGCAGCGTCGGACAGGGAAGCAATCAGCCCCAGCATTTT.